This T cell receptor (beta chain) was found in a study of blood T cell repertoires in COVID-19. CDR1 and CDR2 (germline): SSHAT, FNYEAQ (reference sequence). CDR3 length: 16 amino acids. Repertoires were generated with immunoSEQ multiplex PCR, while TCRdb's copy carries only in-frame clones and drops some. Seen here are approximately 37,000 clones, approximately 91% observed once, and the top ten hold 4.5% to 7%. With respect to this clone: Germline and junction disagree at one end, which may indicate a read error.

The material sequenced was peripheral blood. This sequence was found in a woman older than 75 with acute or convalescent COVID-19. The chain employs TRBV7-7 and TRBJ2-7; perhaps D is TRBD1 or TRBD2 (8 bases each). CDR3 DNA sequence: TGTGCTAGCAGCTTAGCGGGGCAGGGGGCGCCCGACGAGCAGTACTTC. Amino acids: CASSLAGQGAPDEQYF.